The present entry profiles one T cell receptor beta chain with its context. Looked up from germline, CDR1 is SGHRS and CDR2 is YFSETQ. Between the trimmed V and J ends, which lost 2 bases and 4 bases, there was a span of 9 bases. This CDR3 region has 13 residues. Assay: immunoSEQ multiplex PCR; the TCRdb copy retains only in-frame clones and omits some. The table has approximately 400,000 clones, around 82% seen once. The sample belongs to a study of Ad26.COV2.S vaccination and SARS-CoV-2 variants. The treatment was: 15 to 20 received Ad26.COV2.S at low or high dose, single or two shots; 5 received placebo; per-sample allocation not given. Sampling was performed 63 days after the first vaccine or placebo injection.

This TCR derives from a person aged 18-60 years who received the Ad26.COV2.S COVID-19 vaccine or a placebo. The V and J genes are TRBV5-1 and TRBJ2-5; D is undetermined. The material sequenced was peripheral blood, taken in a trial of Ad26.COV2.S vaccine versus placebo. The CDR3 loop reads CASSLSFGETQYF. The CDR3, as DNA: TGCGCCAGCAGCTTATCGTTTGGAGAGACCCAGTACTTC.